The rows below give T cell receptor beta chains drawn from one sample of a study of shared clonotypes between healthy human individuals. The method was immunoSEQ multiplex PCR; TCRdb's version includes in-frame clones alone and lacks a portion of them. The sample has around 600,000 clones, 95% to 98% seen once; the top ten hold 0.3% to 0.35%. The sequenced material came from naive CD8+ T cells sorted from blood. These receptors originate from a man aged 25 to 40 in good health. CDR3s include the opening cysteine and the closing phenylalanine or tryptophan. The listing skips clone size in some rows; elsewhere it reads once, few, many or a size class.

-	15	TRBV6-5	TRBJ2-2	CASSLLSGNTGELFF
-	16	TRBV18	TRBJ2-7	CASSQGPGLASYEQYF
-	15	TRBV7-9	TRBJ1-4	CASSKRDRPNEKLFF
-	16	TRBV13	TRBJ2-4	CASSEGQGVAKNIQYF
-	14	TRBV29-1	TRBJ1-2	CSVSPGQYNYGYTF
-	14	TRBV5-1	TRBJ2-3	CASSSGQGKDTQYF
-	12	TRBV13	TRBJ1-1	CASTNFNTEAFF
-	16	TRBV7-8	TRBJ2-1	CASSLARTSPGNEQFF
-	14	TRBV7-2	TRBJ1-5	CASSLLDGNQPQHF
-	14	TRBV11-2	TRBJ2-1	CASSFPGGYNEQFF
-	16	TRBV9	TRBJ2-7	CASSPVAGPSSYEQYF
-	12	TRBV7-6	TRBJ2-1	CASSLTGTEQFF
-	15	TRBV5-5	TRBJ2-7	CASSLVLAGDVEQYF
-	16	TRBV9	TRBJ2-7	CASSATGTSGFYEQYF
-	13	TRBV5-5	TRBJ2-7	CASSLEQGNQQYF
-	14	TRBV19	TRBJ1-1	CASSHGTVNTEAFF
-	15	TRBV5-1	TRBJ1-1	CASRTDEPLMGEAFF
-	13	TRBV15	TRBJ2-7	CATSSSGSFEQYF
-	12	TRBV9	TRBJ2-2	CASSSTMGELFF
-	13	TRBV11-2	TRBJ1-1	CASSLATEIVAFF
-	13	TRBV2	TRBJ1-2	CASSLQGSYGYTF
-	21	TRBV29-1	TRBJ2-3	CSVEDFPLTSGRSGRADTQYF
-	17	TRBV7-9	TRBJ2-1	CASSLGRTSGQYNEQFF
-	17	TRBV15	TRBJ2-2	CATSRAPDEVYTGELFF
-	15	TRBV9	TRBJ2-7	CASSVAGGGGYEQYF
-	15	TRBV27	TRBJ2-7	CASSFSPGNTYEQYF
few	12	TRBV5-1	TRBJ2-5	CASSFDQETQYF
-	16	TRBV4-3	TRBJ1-2	CASSQGHLGPNYGYTF
-	20	TRBV2	TRBJ1-2	CASSEAPRTGPNPQLYGYTF
-	14	TRBV19	TRBJ2-7	CASSIGGRVFEQYF
-	15	TRBV7-8	TRBJ2-3	CASSLPGGRSDTQYF
-	14	TRBV7-9	TRBJ1-1	CASSPITVNTEAFF
once	16	TRBV7-9	TRBJ2-7	CASSRPGREGLREQYF
-	14	TRBV5-8	TRBJ1-1	CASIARRVNTEAFF
-	15	TRBV19	TRBJ2-7	CASSTAPGGLSEQYF
-	15	TRBV29-1	TRBJ2-1	CSVEGLSGIDNEQFF
once	18	TRBV4-3	TRBJ2-2	CASSHWPWGVENTGELFF
-	15	TRBV1	TRBJ2-7	CTSSQVPQGVSEQYF
-	13	TRBV29-1	TRBJ2-2	CSGTTPNTGELFF
-	14	TRBV9	TRBJ2-3	CASSALGSTDTQYF
once	16	TRBV27	TRBJ1-2	CASSFMAGQGINGYTF
-	13	TRBV29-1	TRBJ1-2	CSVVLGGDYGYTF
-	15	TRBV11-2	TRBJ2-7	CASSYPGGYSYEQYF
-	13	TRBV29-1	TRBJ1-2	CSVELQGALGYTF
-	17	TRBV4-1	TRBJ1-1	CASSQDRGGNMNTEAFF
-	14	TRBV2	TRBJ1-5	CASSQGGGNQPQHF
-	17	TRBV7-9	TRBJ2-7	CASSLAPTTGGTYEQYF
-	14	TRBV9	TRBJ2-7	CASSVKGGAYEQYF
-	15	TRBV7-8	TRBJ2-1	CASSPGTGNYNEQFF